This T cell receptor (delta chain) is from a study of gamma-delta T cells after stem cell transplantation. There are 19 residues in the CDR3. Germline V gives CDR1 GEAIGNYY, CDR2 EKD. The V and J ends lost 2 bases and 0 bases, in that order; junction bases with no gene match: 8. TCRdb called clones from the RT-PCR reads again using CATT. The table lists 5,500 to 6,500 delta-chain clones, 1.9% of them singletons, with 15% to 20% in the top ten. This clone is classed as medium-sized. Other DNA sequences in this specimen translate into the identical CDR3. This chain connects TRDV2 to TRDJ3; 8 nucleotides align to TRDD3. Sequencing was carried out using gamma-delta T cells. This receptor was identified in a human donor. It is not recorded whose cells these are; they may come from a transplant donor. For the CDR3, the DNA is TGTGCCTGTGACAGTACTGGGGGTCACAGCTCCTGGGACACCCGACAGATGTTTTTC. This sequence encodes CACDSTGGHSSWDTRQMFF.